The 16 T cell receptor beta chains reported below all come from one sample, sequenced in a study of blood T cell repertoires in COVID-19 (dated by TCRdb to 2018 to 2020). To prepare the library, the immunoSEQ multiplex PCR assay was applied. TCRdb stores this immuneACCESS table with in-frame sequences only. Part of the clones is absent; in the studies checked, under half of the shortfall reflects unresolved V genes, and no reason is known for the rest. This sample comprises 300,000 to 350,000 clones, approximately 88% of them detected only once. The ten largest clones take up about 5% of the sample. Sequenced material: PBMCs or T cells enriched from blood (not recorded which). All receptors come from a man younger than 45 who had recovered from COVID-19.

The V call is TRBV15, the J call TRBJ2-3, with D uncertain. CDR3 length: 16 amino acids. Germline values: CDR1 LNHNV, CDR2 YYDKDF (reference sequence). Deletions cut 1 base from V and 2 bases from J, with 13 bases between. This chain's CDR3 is CATSRVGDRATDTQYF. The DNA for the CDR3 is TGTGCCACCAGCAGAGTAGGAGACCGAGCCACAGATACGCAGTATTTT.

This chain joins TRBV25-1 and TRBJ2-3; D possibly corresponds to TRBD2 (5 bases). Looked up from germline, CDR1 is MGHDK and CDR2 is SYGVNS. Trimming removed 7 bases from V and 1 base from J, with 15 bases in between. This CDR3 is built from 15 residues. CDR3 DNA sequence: TGTGCCAGCAAAAACCGGCTAGCCGGCACAGATACGCAGTATTTT. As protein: CASKNRLAGTDTQYF.

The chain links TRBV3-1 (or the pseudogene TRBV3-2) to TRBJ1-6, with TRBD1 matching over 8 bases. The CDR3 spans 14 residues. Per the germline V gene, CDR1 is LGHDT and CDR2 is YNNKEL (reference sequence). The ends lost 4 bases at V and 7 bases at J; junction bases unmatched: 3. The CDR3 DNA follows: TGTGCCAGCAGCCGAGGACAGGGCAATTCACCCCTCCACTTT. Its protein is CASSRGQGNSPLHF.

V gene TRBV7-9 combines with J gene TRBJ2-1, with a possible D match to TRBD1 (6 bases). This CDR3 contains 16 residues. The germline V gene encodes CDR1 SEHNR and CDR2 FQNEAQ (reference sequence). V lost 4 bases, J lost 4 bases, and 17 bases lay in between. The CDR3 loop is CASSSPGQSEYNEQFF. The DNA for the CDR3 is TGTGCCAGCAGCTCTCCCGGACAGTCGGAGTACAATGAGCAGTTCTTC. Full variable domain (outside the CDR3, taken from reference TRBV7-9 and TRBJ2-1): DTGVSQNPRHKITKRGQNVTFRCDPISEHNRLYWYRQTLGQGPEFLTYFQNEAQLEKSRLLSDRFSAERPKGSFSTLEIQRTEQGDSAMYLCASSSPGQSEYNEQFFGPGTRLTVL.

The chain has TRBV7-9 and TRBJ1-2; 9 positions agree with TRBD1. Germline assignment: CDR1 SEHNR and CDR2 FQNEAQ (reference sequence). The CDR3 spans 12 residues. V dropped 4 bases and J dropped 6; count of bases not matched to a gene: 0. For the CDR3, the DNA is TGTGCCAGCAGCTGGACAGGGGATGGCTACACCTTC. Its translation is CASSWTGDGYTF.

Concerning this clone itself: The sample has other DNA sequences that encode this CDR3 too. The CDR3 sequence: CASSPQGNTIYF. In nucleotides, the CDR3 is TGTGCCAGCAGCCCCCAGGGAAACACCATATATTTT. This chain connects TRBV3-1 (or the pseudogene TRBV3-2) to TRBJ1-3; D ambiguous. Trimming removed 4 bases at V and 4 bases at J, with 5 bases between. The CDR3 totals 12 residues. The germline gives CDR1 LGHDT, CDR2 YNNKEL (reference sequence).

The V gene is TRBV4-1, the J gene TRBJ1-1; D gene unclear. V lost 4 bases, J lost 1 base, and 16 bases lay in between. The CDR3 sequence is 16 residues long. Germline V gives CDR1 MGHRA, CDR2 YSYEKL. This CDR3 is CASSPPGRVENTEAFF. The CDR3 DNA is TGCGCCAGCAGCCCACCCGGGAGGGTCGAGAACACTGAAGCTTTCTTT.

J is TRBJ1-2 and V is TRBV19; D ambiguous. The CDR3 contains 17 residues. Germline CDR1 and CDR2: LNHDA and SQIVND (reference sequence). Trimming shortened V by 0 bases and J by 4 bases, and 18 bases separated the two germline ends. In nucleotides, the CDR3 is TGTGCCAGTAGTATAGACTTTACTAGTTCTGGTGGCTATGGCTACACCTTC. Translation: CASSIDFTSSGGYGYTF.

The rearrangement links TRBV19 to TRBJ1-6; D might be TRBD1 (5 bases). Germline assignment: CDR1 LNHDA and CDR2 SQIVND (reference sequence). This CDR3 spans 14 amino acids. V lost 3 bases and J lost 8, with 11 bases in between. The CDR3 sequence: CASSILREHSPLHF. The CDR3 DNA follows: TGTGCCAGTAGTATCCTCAGGGAACATTCACCCCTCCACTTT.

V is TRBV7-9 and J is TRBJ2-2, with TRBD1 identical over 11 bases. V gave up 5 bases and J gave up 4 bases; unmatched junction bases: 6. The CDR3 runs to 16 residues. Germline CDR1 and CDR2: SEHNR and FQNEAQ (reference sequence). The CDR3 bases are TGTGCCAGCAGCCGAGGACAGGGGGCGGTCACCGGGGAGCTGTTTTTT. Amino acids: CASSRGQGAVTGELFF.

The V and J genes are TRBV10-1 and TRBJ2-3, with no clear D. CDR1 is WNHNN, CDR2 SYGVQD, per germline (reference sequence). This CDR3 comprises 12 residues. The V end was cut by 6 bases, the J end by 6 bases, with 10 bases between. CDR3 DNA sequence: TGCGCCAGCAGGACCAACGGGGATACGCAGTATTTT. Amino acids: CASRTNGDTQYF.

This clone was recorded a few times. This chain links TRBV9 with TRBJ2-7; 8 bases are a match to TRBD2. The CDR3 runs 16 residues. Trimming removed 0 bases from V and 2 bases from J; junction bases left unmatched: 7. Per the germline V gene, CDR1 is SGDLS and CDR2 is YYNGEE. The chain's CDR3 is CASSVDSSGGTYEQYF. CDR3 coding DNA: TGTGCCAGCAGCGTAGACTCCAGCGGGGGAACCTACGAGCAGTACTTC.

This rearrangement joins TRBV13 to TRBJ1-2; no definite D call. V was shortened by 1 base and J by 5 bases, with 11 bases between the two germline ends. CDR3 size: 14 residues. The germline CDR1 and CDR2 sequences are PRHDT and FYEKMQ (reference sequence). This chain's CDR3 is CASSLVGPNYGYTF. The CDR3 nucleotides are TGTGCCAGCAGCTTAGTGGGCCCAAATTATGGCTACACCTTC.

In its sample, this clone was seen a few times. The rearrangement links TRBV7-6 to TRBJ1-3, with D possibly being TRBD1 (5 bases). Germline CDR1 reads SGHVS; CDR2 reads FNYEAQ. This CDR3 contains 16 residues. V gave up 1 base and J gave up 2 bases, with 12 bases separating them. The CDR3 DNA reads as TGTGCCAGCAGCTTAGTGTCGCAGGGCGCTGGAAACACCATATATTTT. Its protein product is CASSLVSQGAGNTIYF.

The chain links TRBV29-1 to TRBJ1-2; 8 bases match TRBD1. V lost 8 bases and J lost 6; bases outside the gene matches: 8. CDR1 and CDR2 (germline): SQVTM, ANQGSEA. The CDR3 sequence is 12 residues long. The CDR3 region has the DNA TGCAGCCTCATACAGGGGGGAGATGGCTACACCTTC. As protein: CSLIQGGDGYTF.

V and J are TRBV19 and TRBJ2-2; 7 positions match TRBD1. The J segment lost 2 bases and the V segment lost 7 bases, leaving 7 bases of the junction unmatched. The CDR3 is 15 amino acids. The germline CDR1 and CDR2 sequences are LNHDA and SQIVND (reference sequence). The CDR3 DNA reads TGTGCCAGTAAGGCCGGGGACAGAAACACCGGGGAGCTGTTTTTT. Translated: CASKAGDRNTGELFF.